The rows below give T cell receptor beta chains drawn from one sample of a study of a mutant IDH1 vaccine in newly diagnosed glioma. Their antigen targets remain unknown. Profiled with immunoSEQ multiplex PCR; TCRdb holds only in-frame clones, not every one. The repertoire has 50,000 to 60,000 clones, roughly 91% of them found once; the top ten carry around 2.4%. The source material was PBMCs, sampled from a glioma patient whose treatment included an IDH1 peptide vaccine. Source of these receptors: a man aged 45-65 years with glioma. Each CDR3 is given with its conserved first and last residue. D genes are given only for firm matches. The size of a clone is reported for some rows only, either as once, few or many, or as a class for expanded clones.

TRBD1,TRBV30,TRBJ2-7,12,-,TGTGCCGGAACAGGGGTCGGCTACGAGCAGTACTTC,CAGTGVGYEQYF
-,TRBV9,TRBJ1-4,15,-,TGTGCCAGCAGCCCTAACGCAGCAACTAATGAAAAACTGTTTTTT,CASSPNAATNEKLFF
-,TRBV25-1,TRBJ2-1,14,-,TGTGCCAGCAGTGCCACAGGGCCCTACAATGAGCAGTTCTTC,CASSATGPYNEQFF
-,TRBV11-2,TRBJ2-5,14,once,TGTGCCAGCAGCTCCTCGCGGGTCCAAGAGACCCAGTACTTC,CASSSSRVQETQYF
-,TRBV5-1,TRBJ2-2,15,-,TGCGCCAGCAGCTTGGACAATCCGAACACCGGGGAGCTGTTTTTT,CASSLDNPNTGELFF
TRBD1,TRBV5-1,TRBJ1-1,15,-,TGCGCCAGCAGCCCAGGACAGGGGGCTGGAACTGAAGCTTTCTTT,CASSPGQGAGTEAFF
TRBD1,TRBV23-1,TRBJ2-3,20,few,TGCGCCAGCAGTCATCCGAGGACAGGAGAGGGGGAGAGGGGCACAGATACGCAGTATTTT,CASSHPRTGEGERGTDTQYF
-,TRBV29-1,TRBJ1-1,12,-,TGCAGCGCCAGCGGCCCGAACACTGAAGCTTTCTTT,CSASGPNTEAFF
-,TRBV2,TRBJ2-5,15,-,TGTGCCAGCAGTGAGGGGGGGGGCGCGGGGGAGACCCAGTACTTC,CASSEGGGAGETQYF
-,TRBV7-2,TRBJ1-1,16,-,TGTGCCAGCAGCCCAGTGGAATCGGGGGGTGGAACTGAAGCTTTCTTT,CASSPVESGGGTEAFF
-,TRBV6-6,TRBJ2-7,12,once,TGTGCCAGTGGGACAAATCGCTACGAGCAGTACTTC,CASGTNRYEQYF
-,TRBV2,TRBJ2-1,15,-,TGTGCCAGCAGTGAGGACAGCCCCCGGTACAATGAGCAGTTCTTC,CASSEDSPRYNEQFF
TRBD2,TRBV4-2,TRBJ2-3,18,-,TGTGCCAGCAGCCAAGGGTACCTAGCGGGAGGGCCTAGAGATACGCAGTATTTT,CASSQGYLAGGPRDTQYF
-,TRBV27,TRBJ2-3,13,-,TGTGCCAGCAAGTGGACGGGGGCAGATACGCAGTATTTT,CASKWTGADTQYF
-,TRBV30,TRBJ1-2,14,-,TGTGCCTGGAGTGGATCGTCAAGAGGCTATGGCTACACCTTC,CAWSGSSRGYGYTF
-,TRBV30,TRBJ2-2,15,-,TGTGCCTGGAGGACCCTGGCAGGGCTCACCGGGGAGCTGTTTTTT,CAWRTLAGLTGELFF
-,TRBV5-5,TRBJ1-2,14,-,TGTGCCAGCAGCTTGGCCGGAGCCAACTATGGCTACACCTTC,CASSLAGANYGYTF
-,TRBV19,TRBJ1-2,12,-,TGTGCCACCCACAACGGGGACTATGGCTACACCTTC,CATHNGDYGYTF
TRBD1,TRBV18,TRBJ1-1,19,once,TGTGCCAGCTCCTCGGCCGCGACAGGGTGGTTGGGGCCAAACACTGAAGCTTTCTTT,CASSSAATGWLGPNTEAFF
-,TRBV5-6,TRBJ2-1,16,-,TGTGCCAGCAGCTCTTCCGGGAGACCGTCTCTCAATGAGCAGTTCTTC,CASSSSGRPSLNEQFF
-,TRBV7-2,TRBJ1-2,12,-,TGTGCCAGCACCCCCGCCTCCCCCCGCTACACCTTC,CASTPASPRYTF
TRBD1,TRBV6-1,TRBJ2-7,13,-,TGTGCCACCCGACAGGGGGCCTTCTACGAGCAGTACTTC,CATRQGAFYEQYF
-,TRBV6-4,TRBJ1-1,14,-,TGTGCCAGCAGTGATGGTGGGGAGAACACTGAAGCTTTCTTT,CASSDGGENTEAFF
-,TRBV4-1,TRBJ1-2,14,-,TGCGCCAGCAGCCAAGATAGCAAGGGTTGGGGCTACACCTTC,CASSQDSKGWGYTF
-,TRBV5-1,TRBJ2-1,15,few,TGCGCCAGCAGCTTGGCCTCGTCAGGAGCCAATGAGCAGTTCTTC,CASSLASSGANEQFF
TRBD1,TRBV29-1,TRBJ2-7,13,once,TGCAGCGTGGGGAGACAGGGTCTCCACGAGCAGTACTTC,CSVGRQGLHEQYF
-,TRBV7-3,TRBJ2-3,13,-,TGTGCCAGCAGTCGAGGCGAGGTTGATACGCAGTATTTT,CASSRGEVDTQYF
-,TRBV2,TRBJ2-4,12,-,TGTGCCAGCGAACTAGCCAAAAACATTCAGTACTTC,CASELAKNIQYF
-,TRBV5-8,TRBJ2-7,15,-,TGTGCCAGCAGCTTGGGGCAGGGGCTTACATACGAGCAGTACTTC,CASSLGQGLTYEQYF
TRBD2,TRBV18,TRBJ2-7,19,-,TGTGCCAGCTCATCTGCCCGGGACAGTACTAGCGGGAGTAGCTACGAGCAGTACTTC,CASSSARDSTSGSSYEQYF
TRBD1,TRBV28,TRBJ1-4,13,once,TGTGCCACCATGACAGGGGTAAAAGAAAAACTGTTTTTT,CATMTGVKEKLFF